One sample yielded the 18 T cell receptor beta chains listed below, sequenced in a study of T cells in Graves' hyperthyroidism and ophthalmopathy. TCR beta CDR3 sequences were amplified from RNA transcripts. During a first-round RT-PCR of the TCR CDR3, the HTBI primer set was used. One entry per CDR3 protein results from TCRdb running MiXCR on the multiplex PCR reads. The sample lists around 800,000 distinct CDR3 sequences, about two fifths occurring once. The sample comprised blood. The source of these receptors is a man younger than 35 with Graves' hyperthyroidism.

For this clonotype: This may arise from a read error, as a much more abundant clone is one base away. The J gene is TRBJ2-7, the V gene TRBV29-1; TRBD2 aligns across 8 bases. V shed 4 bases, J shed 2 bases, and the junction held 4 bases outside the gene matches. The CDR3 covers 13 residues. The germline V gene has CDR1 SQVTM and CDR2 ANQGSEA. The CDR3 protein is CSVVGGRTYEQYF. CDR3 nucleotide sequence: TGCAGCGTTGTCGGCGGGAGGACCTACGAGCAGTACTTC.

This clonotype was detected only a few times. The genes are TRBV6-5 and TRBJ2-7, with D perhaps assigned TRBD1 or TRBD2 (5 bases each). The CDR3 is 15 residues long. Germline CDR1 MNHEY, CDR2 SVGAGI. Trimming left V 6 bases short and J 0 bases short, with 15 bases between. The CDR3 here is CASRAFEGSSYEQYF. The CDR3 bases are TGTGCCAGCAGGGCGTTTGAGGGGAGCTCCTACGAGCAGTACTTC.

This clonotype appeared a single time. One base away lies a much larger clone, so this may be a sequencing read error. This CDR3 is missing its conserved last phenylalanine or tryptophan, likely due to a read error. V is TRBV25-1 and J is TRBJ2-5; 10 bases agree with TRBD1. The CDR3 is made up of 18 amino acids. Germline assignment: CDR1 MGHDK and CDR2 SYGVNS. The CDR3 DNA sequence: TGTGCCACCAGTGACTGGGGTCGGGGACAGGGGAACCGAGAGACCCAGTACTAC. It translates to CATSDWGRGQGNRETQYY.

This chain links TRBV5-8 with TRBJ2-6, with a tentative D call TRBD1 (5 bases). Germline-derived CDR1 and CDR2 are SGHTS and YDEGEE. The length of the CDR3 is 17 residues. Trimming removed 4 bases from V and 1 base from J, with 15 bases in between. In DNA form, the CDR3 reads TGTGCCAGCAGCATGGGGCCATGGGTTTCTGGGGCCAACGTCCTGACTTTC. Protein product: CASSMGPWVSGANVLTF. Combining the CDR3 with reference TRBV5-8 and TRBJ2-6 gives the whole variable domain EAGVTQSPTHLIKTRGQQATLRCSPISGHTSVYWYQQALGLGLQFLLWYDEGEERNRGNFPPRFSGRQFPNYSSELNVNALELEDSALYLCASSMGPWVSGANVLTFGAGSRLTVL.

This sequence joins TRBV4-2 and TRBJ2-7; TRBD1 is a possible D gene (6 bases). Trimming pared 5 bases from V and 1 base from J, leaving 12 bases between. CDR1 and CDR2 (germline): LGHNA, YNFKEQ. The CDR3 covers 14 residues. As DNA, the CDR3 is TGTGCCAGCAGCACCCGGGACACATCCTACGAGCAGTACTTC. Translating it yields CASSTRDTSYEQYF.

V and J are TRBV6-6 and TRBJ1-1; no clear D gene. Germline CDR1 MNHNY, CDR2 SVGAGI (reference sequence). This CDR3 has 14 amino acids. Between the trimmed V and J ends, which lost 2 bases and 0 bases, there was a span of 7 bases. The CDR3, as DNA: TGTGCCAGCAGTTACCTCAAACTGAACACTGAAGCTTTCTTT. It translates to CASSYLKLNTEAFF.

V usage is TRBV13 and J usage is TRBJ2-7, with 10 bases fitting TRBD1. Per the germline V gene, CDR1 is PRHDT and CDR2 is FYEKMQ (reference sequence). Losses at the gene ends were 5 bases for V and 6 bases for J; bases not matched to a gene: 7. There are 14 residues in the CDR3. The CDR3 protein is CASSPEGQGSEQYF. DNA of the CDR3: TGTGCCAGCAGCCCAGAGGGACAGGGGAGCGAGCAGTACTTC.

This clonotype was found many times. V usage is TRBV6-4 and J usage is TRBJ2-7; D unclear. The CDR3 length is 14 residues. V lost 0 bases and J 3 bases, leaving 9 bases between the germline ends. Germline loops: CDR1 MRHNA, CDR2 SNTAGT. This chain's CDR3 is CASSDSRNNYEQYF. The CDR3 nucleotides read TGTGCCAGCAGTGACTCGCGCAACAACTACGAGCAGTACTTC.

This clonotype was picked up many times. V usage is TRBV19 and J usage is TRBJ1-5; tentative D call: TRBD1 (6 bases). Germline-derived CDR1 and CDR2 are LNHDA and SQIVND (reference sequence). This CDR3 comprises 15 residues. Trimming took 9 bases from V and 5 from J, leaving 20 bases between them. The CDR3 loop reads CASCSDGGVDQPQHF. CDR3 in DNA: TGTGCCAGCTGCAGTGATGGGGGCGTAGATCAGCCCCAGCATTTT.

The gene calls are TRBV5-6 and TRBJ1-3; 10 nucleotides line up with TRBD1. The CDR3 has 14 amino acids. The J segment lost 9 bases and the V segment lost 2 bases, leaving 5 bases of the junction unmatched. Germline V gene lookup returns CDR1 SGHDT and CDR2 YYEEEE. The CDR3 loop is CASSLPGQGTTIYF. The DNA for the CDR3 is TGTGCCAGCAGCTTACCGGGACAGGGGACCACCATATATTTT.

The chain couples TRBV5-1 to TRBJ2-5; no clear D gene. Germline V gives CDR1 SGHRS, CDR2 YFSETQ. The CDR3 runs 15 residues. The V end was cut by 1 base, the J end by 3 bases, with 13 bases between. CDR3 DNA sequence: TGCGCCAGCAGCTTGAATTGGCGAAGGAAAGAGACCCAGTACTTC. Translating it yields CASSLNWRRKETQYF.

This clonotype was detected a few times. The chain links TRBV9 to TRBJ2-7, with 7 bases fitting TRBD2. CDR3 length equals 14 residues. J lost 3 bases, V lost 0 bases, and 3 bases had no gene match. CDR1 SGDLS and CDR2 YYNGEE come from the germline V gene. CDR3 amino acids: CASSVAGGHYEQYF. CDR3 DNA: TGTGCCAGCAGCGTAGCGGGGGGTCACTACGAGCAGTACTTC.

This clonotype was found many times. The V and J genes are TRBV2 and TRBJ1-6; D ambiguous. V was trimmed by 7 bases and J by 2 bases, leaving 6 bases between them. Per germline, CDR1 SNHLY and CDR2 FYNNEI. There are 13 residues in the CDR3. DNA for the CDR3: TGTGCCAGCATCGGGGCCTATAATTCACCCCTCCACTTT. Translating it yields CASIGAYNSPLHF. The variable domain in full, completed from reference TRBV2 and TRBJ1-6, reads EPEVTQTPSHQVTQMGQEVILRCVPISNHLYFYWYRQILGQKVEFLVSFYNNEISEKSEIFDDQFSVERPDGSNFTLKIRSTKLEDSAMYFCASIGAYNSPLHFGNGTRLTVT.

Comments on this clonotype: Relative to the germline gene, one junction end is altered; a read error may explain this. The rearrangement joins TRBV6-2 or TRBV6-3 to TRBJ2-5, with a tentative D call TRBD2 (7 bases). The CDR3 contains 11 residues. In germline, CDR1 is MNHEY, CDR2 SVGEGT. The CDR3 nucleotides read TGTGCCAGCAGCTTAGGGGGGGTACGGTTCTTC. It codes for CASSLGGVRFF.

This clonotype was counted many times. This chain links TRBV2 with TRBJ2-2, with a possible D match to TRBD1 (6 bases). Germline CDR1 is SNHLY and CDR2 is FYNNEI. V shed 2 bases and J shed 4 bases, with 11 bases lying between them. CDR3 length: 15 amino acids. The CDR3 sequence: CASSETGQGTGELFF. The CDR3 DNA reads TGTGCCAGCAGTGAAACAGGGCAAGGCACCGGGGAGCTGTTTTTT.

This clonotype was seen many times. V gene TRBV9 combines with J gene TRBJ2-5; TRBD1 aligns across 8 bases. The V segment lost 4 bases and the J segment 1 base; nucleotides outside the gene matches: 6. This CDR3 is 15 amino acids long. The germline CDR1 and CDR2 sequences are SGDLS and YYNGEE. CDR3 amino acids: CASSITGGTQETQYF. The CDR3 coding sequence is TGTGCCAGCAGCATAACAGGGGGGACCCAAGAGACCCAGTACTTC.

The CDR3 sequence is CSASGVGDGVNQPQHF. The CDR3 DNA follows: TGCAGTGCTAGTGGGGTTGGGGATGGGGTCAATCAGCCCCAGCATTTT. The rearrangement links TRBV20-1 to TRBJ1-5; D unresolved. The CDR3 is 16 residues long. Trimming removed 3 bases at V and 3 bases at J, with 18 bases between. Per germline, CDR1 DFQATT and CDR2 SNEGSKA (reference sequence).

The chain is built from TRBV29-1 and TRBJ1-2; D uncertain. Between the trimmed V and J ends, which lost 8 bases and 3 bases, there was a span of 13 bases. The CDR3 length is 12 residues. CDR1 and CDR2 (germline): SQVTM, ANQGSEA. CDR3 loop: CSPDTHDYGYTF. The CDR3 nucleotides are TGCAGCCCCGACACGCATGACTATGGCTACACCTTC. Variable domain in full (rest from reference TRBV29-1 and TRBJ1-2): SAVISQKPSRDICQRGTSLTIQCQVDSQVTMMFWYRQQPGQSLTLIATANQGSEATYESGFVIDKFPISRPNLTFSTLTVSNMSPEDSSIYLCSPDTHDYGYTFGSGTRLTVV.